The entry below describes one TCR beta chain. This sample is drawn from a study of blood T cell repertoires in COVID-19. Study information: In each case, the material was cDNA or gDNA derived from T cells, B-cell-depleted T cells, or PBMCs.

The germline CDR1 and CDR2 sequences are LNHDA and SQIVND (reference sequence). This CDR3 region has 16 residues. Trimming took 3 bases from V and 8 from J; bases not matched to a gene: 15. Produced via immunoSEQ multiplex PCR; TCRdb's table is partial and in-frame only. The sample shows about 200,000 clones, about 82% of them seen only once. The chain joins TRBV19 to TRBJ1-1; the match to TRBD1 covers 7 bases. The specimen sequenced was peripheral blood. The receptor's source is a man aged 60 to 69 with COVID-19, enrolled during active disease. This CDR3 is CASSMGAGGRRREAFF. For the CDR3, the DNA is TGTGCCAGTAGTATGGGGGCAGGGGGTAGAAGGCGGGAAGCTTTCTTT.